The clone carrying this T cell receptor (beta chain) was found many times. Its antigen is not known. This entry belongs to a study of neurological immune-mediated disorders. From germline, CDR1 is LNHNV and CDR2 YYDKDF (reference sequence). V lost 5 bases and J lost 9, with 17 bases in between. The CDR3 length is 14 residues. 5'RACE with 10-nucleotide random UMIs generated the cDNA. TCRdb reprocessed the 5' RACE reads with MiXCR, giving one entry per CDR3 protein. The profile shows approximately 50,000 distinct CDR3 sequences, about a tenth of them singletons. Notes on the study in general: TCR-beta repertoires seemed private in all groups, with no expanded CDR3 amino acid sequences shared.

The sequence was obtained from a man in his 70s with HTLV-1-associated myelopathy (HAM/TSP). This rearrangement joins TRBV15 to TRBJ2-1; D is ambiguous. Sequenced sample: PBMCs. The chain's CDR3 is CATSSRTGYREQFF. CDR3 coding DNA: TGTGCCACCAGCTCTCGGACGGGCTATCGTGAGCAGTTCTTC.